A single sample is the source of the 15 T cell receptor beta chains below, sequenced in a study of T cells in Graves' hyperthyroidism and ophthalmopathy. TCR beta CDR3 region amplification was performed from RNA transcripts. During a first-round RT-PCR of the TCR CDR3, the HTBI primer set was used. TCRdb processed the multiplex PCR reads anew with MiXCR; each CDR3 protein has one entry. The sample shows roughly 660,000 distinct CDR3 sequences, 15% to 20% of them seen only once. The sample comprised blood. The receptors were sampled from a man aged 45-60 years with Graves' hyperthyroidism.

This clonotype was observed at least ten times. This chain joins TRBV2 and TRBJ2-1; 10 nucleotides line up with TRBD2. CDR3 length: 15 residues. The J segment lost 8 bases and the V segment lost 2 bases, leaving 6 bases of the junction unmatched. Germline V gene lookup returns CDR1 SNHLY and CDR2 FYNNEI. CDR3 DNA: TGTGCCAGCAGTGAACTTGCTAGCGGGAGCTATGAGCAGTTCTTC. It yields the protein CASSELASGSYEQFF.

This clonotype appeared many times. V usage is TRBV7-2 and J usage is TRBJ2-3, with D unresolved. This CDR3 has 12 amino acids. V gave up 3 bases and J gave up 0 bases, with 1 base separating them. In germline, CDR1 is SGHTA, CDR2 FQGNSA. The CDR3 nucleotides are TGTGCCAGCAGCTTTAGCACAGATACGCAGTATTTT. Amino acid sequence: CASSFSTDTQYF.

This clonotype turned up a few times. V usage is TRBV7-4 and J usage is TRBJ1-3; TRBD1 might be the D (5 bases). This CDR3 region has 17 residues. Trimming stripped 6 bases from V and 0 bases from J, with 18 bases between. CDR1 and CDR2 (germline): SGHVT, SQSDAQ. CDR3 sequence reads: CASSLHPAGNSGNTIYF. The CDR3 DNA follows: TGTGCCAGCAGTTTACATCCCGCAGGGAACTCTGGAAACACCATATATTTT.

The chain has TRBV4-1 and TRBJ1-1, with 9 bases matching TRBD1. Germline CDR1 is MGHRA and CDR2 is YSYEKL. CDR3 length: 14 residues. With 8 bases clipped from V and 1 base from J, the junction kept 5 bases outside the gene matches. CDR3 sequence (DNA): TGCGCCAGCGCCGGGACAGGGAGGAACACTGAAGCTTTCTTT. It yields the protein CASAGTGRNTEAFF.

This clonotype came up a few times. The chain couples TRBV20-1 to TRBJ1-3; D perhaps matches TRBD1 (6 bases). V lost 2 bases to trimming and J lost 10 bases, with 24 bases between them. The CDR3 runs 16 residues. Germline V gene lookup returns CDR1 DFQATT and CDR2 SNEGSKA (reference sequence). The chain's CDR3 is CSARLSNRARRGTIYF. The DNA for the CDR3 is TGCAGTGCTAGACTATCCAACAGGGCCCGAAGGGGAACCATATATTTT.

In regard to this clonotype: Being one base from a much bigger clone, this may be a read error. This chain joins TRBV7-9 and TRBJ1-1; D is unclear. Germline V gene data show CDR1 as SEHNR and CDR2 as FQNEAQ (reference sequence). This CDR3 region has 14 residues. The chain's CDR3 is CASSLGWTGTEAYF. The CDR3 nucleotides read TGTGCCAGCAGCTTAGGTTGGACGGGAACTGAAGCTTACTTT.

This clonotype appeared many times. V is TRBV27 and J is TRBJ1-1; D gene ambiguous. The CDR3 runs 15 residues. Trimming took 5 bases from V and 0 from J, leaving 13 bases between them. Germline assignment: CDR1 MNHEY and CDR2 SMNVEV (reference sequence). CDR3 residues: CASSPEDLMNTEAFF. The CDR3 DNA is TGTGCCAGCAGTCCAGAAGACCTCATGAACACTGAAGCTTTCTTT.

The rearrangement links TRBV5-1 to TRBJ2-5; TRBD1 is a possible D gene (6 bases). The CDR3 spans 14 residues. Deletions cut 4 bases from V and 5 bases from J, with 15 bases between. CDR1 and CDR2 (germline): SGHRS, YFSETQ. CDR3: CASSPDSSRETQYF. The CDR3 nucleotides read TGCGCCAGCAGCCCGGACAGTTCACGGGAGACCCAGTACTTC.

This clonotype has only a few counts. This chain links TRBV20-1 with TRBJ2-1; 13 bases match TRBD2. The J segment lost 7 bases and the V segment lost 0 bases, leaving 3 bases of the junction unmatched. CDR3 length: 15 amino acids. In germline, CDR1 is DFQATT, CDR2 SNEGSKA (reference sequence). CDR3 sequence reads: CSAREGLAGANEQFF. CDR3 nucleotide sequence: TGCAGTGCTAGAGAAGGACTAGCGGGAGCAAATGAGCAGTTCTTC.

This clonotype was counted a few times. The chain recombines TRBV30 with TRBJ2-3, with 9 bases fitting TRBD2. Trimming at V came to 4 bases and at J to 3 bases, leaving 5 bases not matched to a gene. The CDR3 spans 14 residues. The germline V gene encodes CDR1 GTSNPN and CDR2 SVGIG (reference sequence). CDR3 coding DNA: TGTGCCTGGACTAGCGGGGAAACTACAGATACGCAGTATTTT. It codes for CAWTSGETTDTQYF.

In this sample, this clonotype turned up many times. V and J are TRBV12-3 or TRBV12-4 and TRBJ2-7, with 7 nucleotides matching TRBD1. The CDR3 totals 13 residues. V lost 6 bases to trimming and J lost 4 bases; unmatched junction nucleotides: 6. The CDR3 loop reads CASRQTGFYEQYF. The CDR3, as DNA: TGTGCCAGCAGACAGACAGGGTTTTACGAGCAGTACTTC.

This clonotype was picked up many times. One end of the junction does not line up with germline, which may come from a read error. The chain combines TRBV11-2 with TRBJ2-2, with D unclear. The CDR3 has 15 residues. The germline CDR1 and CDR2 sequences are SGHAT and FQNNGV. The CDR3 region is CTSSLELHGTGELFF. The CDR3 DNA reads TGTACCAGCAGCTTAGAACTTCATGGGACCGGGGAGCTGTTTTTT.

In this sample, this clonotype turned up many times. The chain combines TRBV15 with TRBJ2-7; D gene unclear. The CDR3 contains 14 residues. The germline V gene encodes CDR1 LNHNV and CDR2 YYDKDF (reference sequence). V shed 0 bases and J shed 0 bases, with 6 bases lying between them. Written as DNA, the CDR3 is TGTGCCACCAGCAGAGATTTTAGCTCCTACGAGCAGTACTTC. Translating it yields CATSRDFSSYEQYF.

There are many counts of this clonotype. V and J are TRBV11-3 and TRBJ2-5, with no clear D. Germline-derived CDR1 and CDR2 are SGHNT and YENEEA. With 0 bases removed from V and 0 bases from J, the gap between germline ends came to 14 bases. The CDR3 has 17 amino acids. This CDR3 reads CASSLDELRPDQETQYF. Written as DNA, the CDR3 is TGTGCCAGCAGCTTAGATGAGTTGCGGCCGGACCAAGAGACCCAGTACTTC.

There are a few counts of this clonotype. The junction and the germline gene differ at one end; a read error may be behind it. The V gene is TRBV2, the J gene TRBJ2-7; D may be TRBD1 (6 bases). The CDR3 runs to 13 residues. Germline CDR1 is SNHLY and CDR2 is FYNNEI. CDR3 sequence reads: CASSRDRTYKQYF. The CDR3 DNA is TGTGCCAGCTCTAGAGACAGGACCTACAAGCAGTACTTC.